The rows below give T cell receptor beta chains drawn from one sample of a study of blood T cell repertoires in COVID-19. Measured with immunoSEQ multiplex PCR; TCRdb has only the in-frame clones, and not every one. Counted here are fewer than 200,000 clones, 80% to 90% occurring once; the ten biggest clones make up around 7.9%. The sequenced sample consisted of PBMCs or T cells enriched from blood (not recorded which). All receptors derive from a man aged 45-65 years who had recovered from COVID-19. The CDR3 runs from the conserved cysteine through the conserved F or W. The D gene is left open where the match is weak. The size field is filled for only some rows; it gives once, few, many or a size class.

length: 15; size: -; J: TRBJ1-1; V: TRBV19; D: -; DNA: TGTGCCAGTAGTATAGTGGGGGGGCAGAACACTGAAGCTTTCTTT; CDR3: CASSIVGGQNTEAFF
length: 17; size: -; J: TRBJ1-1; V: TRBV21-1; D: -; DNA: TGTGCCAGCAGCAAAGCGCGAGAGGACAGGGGGCGATTTGAAGCTTTCTTT; CDR3: CASSKAREDRGRFEAFF
length: 18; size: -; J: TRBJ1-2; V: TRBV3-1/TRBV3-2; D: TRBD1; DNA: TGTGCCAGCAGCCAGGAACAAGGGACAGGGTGGAGTCGTGGTGGCTACACCTTC; CDR3: CASSQEQGTGWSRGGYTF
length: 14; size: -; J: TRBJ2-7; V: TRBV9; D: -; DNA: TGTGCCAGCAGCGTAGGCGTGGAATCGGGAGAGCAGTACTTC; CDR3: CASSVGVESGEQYF
length: 14; size: -; J: TRBJ2-7; V: TRBV2; D: -; DNA: TGTGCCAGCAGTGCGCAAGGGGTTCGCTACGAGCAGTACTTC; CDR3: CASSAQGVRYEQYF
length: 15; size: -; J: TRBJ2-5; V: TRBV2; D: TRBD1; DNA: TGTGCCAGTTCGACAGGGGAATCGGTCCGGGAGACCCAGTACTTC; CDR3: CASSTGESVRETQYF
length: 15; size: -; J: TRBJ1-6; V: TRBV9; D: TRBD1; DNA: TGTGCCAGCAGCACAACCTGGGACAGGGCTTCACCCCTCCACTTT; CDR3: CASSTTWDRASPLHF
length: 15; size: few; J: TRBJ2-1; V: TRBV3-1/TRBV3-2; D: TRBD2; DNA: TGTGCCAGCCGCCCTAGCGGGGGTTCCTACAATGAGCAGTTCTTC; CDR3: CASRPSGGSYNEQFF
length: 15; size: -; J: TRBJ1-2; V: TRBV27; D: -; DNA: TGTGCCAGCAGCCCGAACGGGACTCCTGCTTGGGGCTACACCTTC; CDR3: CASSPNGTPAWGYTF
length: 13; size: -; J: TRBJ1-5; V: TRBV3-1/TRBV3-2; D: -; DNA: TGTGCCAGCAGCCAAACGGAGGATCAGCCCCAGCATTTT; CDR3: CASSQTEDQPQHF
length: 15; size: -; J: TRBJ1-3; V: TRBV6-1; D: -; DNA: TGTGCCAGCAGTGACGCCGACACTCGTCGTTACACCATATATTTT; CDR3: CASSDADTRRYTIYF
length: 13; size: -; J: TRBJ2-7; V: TRBV3-1/TRBV3-2; D: TRBD1; DNA: TGTGCCAGCAGCCCGGGAACAGGGGACGAGCAGTACTTC; CDR3: CASSPGTGDEQYF